These 25 T cell receptor beta chains originate from one sample sequenced in a study of blood T cell repertoires in COVID-19. Sequencing was performed with immunoSEQ multiplex PCR; in TCRdb, only in-frame clones are kept and a portion is missing. Here the sample spans about 150,000 clones, more than 70% being singletons. The sample comprised peripheral blood. Every receptor here comes from a man younger than 30 with active or convalescent COVID-19.

The rearrangement links TRBV7-6 to TRBJ2-3, with D perhaps matching TRBD2 (5 bases). In germline, CDR1 is SGHVS, CDR2 FNYEAQ. V was shortened by 7 bases and J by 0 bases, with 17 bases between the two germline ends. The CDR3 sequence is 16 residues long. The CDR3 bases are TGTGCCAGCACCCAGGCGGGTGGACCTAGCACAGATACGCAGTATTTT. This encodes CASTQAGGPSTDTQYF.

The chain carries TRBV27 and TRBJ2-7; TRBD2 is a possible D gene (6 bases). Germline V gives CDR1 MNHEY, CDR2 SMNVEV (reference sequence). This CDR3 region has 15 residues. The germline V and J ends were trimmed by 3 bases and 2 bases, with 14 bases remaining between them. The CDR3 nucleotides read TGTGCCAGCAGTTTTCAGGCAGGGAGGACCTACGAGCAGTACTTC. Encoded protein: CASSFQAGRTYEQYF.

The chain has TRBV18 and TRBJ2-1; 10 nucleotides agree with TRBD2. CDR3 length equals 15 residues. The V segment lost 5 bases and the J segment 4 bases; nucleotides outside the gene matches: 5. Per the germline V gene, CDR1 is KGHSH and CDR2 is LQKENI. The CDR3 nucleotides are TGTGCCAGCTCAAATCCACTAGCGGGGTACAATGAGCAGTTCTTC. The encoded protein is CASSNPLAGYNEQFF.

This sequence joins TRBV11-2 and TRBJ1-1, with D hard to call. The V end was cut by 5 bases, the J end by 0 bases, with 13 bases between. The germline gives CDR1 SGHAT, CDR2 FQNNGV. The CDR3 length is 15 residues. CDR3 protein: CASSLNHRVNTEAFF. The CDR3 nucleotides are TGTGCCAGCAGCCTGAATCACCGGGTGAACACTGAAGCTTTCTTT.

The chain has TRBV4-2 and TRBJ2-1, with 9 bases identical to TRBD1. The CDR3 loop spans 16 amino acids. Germline-derived CDR1 and CDR2 are LGHNA and YNFKEQ. Germline trimming cut 3 bases from V and 9 bases from J; bases unmatched to any gene: 12. The CDR3, as DNA: TGTGCCAGCAGCCAGTCCCCCGGGACAGGGATAATTGAGCAGTTCTTC. Its protein product is CASSQSPGTGIIEQFF.

The chain is built from TRBV6-2 or TRBV6-3 and TRBJ2-2, with TRBD2 matching over 12 bases. Looked up from germline, CDR1 is MNHEY and CDR2 is SVGEGT. The V segment lost 5 bases and the J segment 8 bases; nucleotides outside the gene matches: 9. This CDR3 region has 16 residues. The CDR3 protein is CASSLRLAGALGELFF. The CDR3 DNA is TGTGCCAGCAGTCTGAGACTAGCGGGAGCGCTGGGGGAGCTGTTTTTT.

The V and J genes are TRBV4-1 and TRBJ2-5; the match to TRBD2 covers 8 bases. V trimming: 0 bases; J trimming: 5 bases; junction bases outside the gene matches: 14. Germline values: CDR1 MGHRA, CDR2 YSYEKL. This CDR3 has 18 residues. DNA of the CDR3: TGCGCCAGCAGCCAAGAGAGAACGGGAGGGCCGCGGGGGGAGACCCAGTACTTC. Protein: CASSQERTGGPRGETQYF.

The chain carries TRBV20-1 and TRBJ2-7; unclear D gene. Trimming took off 3 bases at V and 2 bases at J, with 5 bases between the two ends. In germline, CDR1 is DFQATT, CDR2 SNEGSKA (reference sequence). This CDR3 has 11 amino acids. CDR3 in DNA: TGCAGTGCTAGGCCAGCCTACGAGCAGTACTTC. This codes for CSARPAYEQYF.

This chain links TRBV15 with TRBJ1-2, with D possibly TRBD1 on 5 matching bases. Germline assignment: CDR1 LNHNV and CDR2 YYDKDF (reference sequence). The V end was cut by 0 bases, the J end by 5 bases, with 10 bases between. The CDR3 consists of 14 residues. The DNA for the CDR3 is TGTGCCACCAGCAGAGACAGGGTCGAATATGGCTACACCTTC. Translating it yields CATSRDRVEYGYTF.

The rearrangement joins TRBV15 to TRBJ2-1; 9 nucleotides agree with TRBD2. The CDR3 runs 15 residues. Looked up from germline, CDR1 is LNHNV and CDR2 is YYDKDF (reference sequence). V lost 1 base to trimming and J lost 12 bases; unmatched junction nucleotides: 10. CDR3 coding DNA: TGTGCCACCAGCAGAGTTCTAGCGGGATCGGGCGCGCAGTTCTTC. This sequence encodes CATSRVLAGSGAQFF.

The chain joins TRBV6-5 to TRBJ1-4; no reliable D call. This CDR3 is built from 13 residues. CDR1 is MNHEY and CDR2 is SVGAGI in the germline V gene. The V end lost 1 base, the J end lost 7 bases, and 7 bases lay between the germline ends. The CDR3 region has the DNA TGTGCCAGCAGTTACTTACTATTTGAAAAACTGTTTTTT. Translating it yields CASSYLLFEKLFF.

V gene TRBV11-2 combines with J gene TRBJ2-3; TRBD2 aligns across 12 bases. The CDR3 covers 17 residues. Looked up from germline, CDR1 is SGHAT and CDR2 is FQNNGV. V dropped 2 bases and J dropped 10; count of bases not matched to a gene: 13. CDR3 loop: CASSLLAGGISQRAQYF. The CDR3 nucleotides read TGTGCCAGCAGCTTACTAGCGGGAGGGATATCACAGAGGGCGCAGTATTTT.

V and J are TRBV6-5 and TRBJ2-1; TRBD1 matches 8 bases. This CDR3 has 15 residues. The J segment lost 7 bases and the V segment lost 6 bases, leaving 11 bases of the junction unmatched. Germline CDR1 is MNHEY and CDR2 is SVGAGI. The CDR3 loop reads CASRPQGAGLNEQFF. The CDR3 region has the DNA TGTGCCAGCAGACCCCAGGGGGCAGGGTTGAATGAGCAGTTCTTC.

This chain links TRBV12-5 with TRBJ1-2, with 8 bases matching TRBD1. CDR3 length: 19 amino acids. Trimming at V came to 2 bases and at J to 4 bases, leaving 18 bases not matched to a gene. Germline CDR1 reads LGHNT; CDR2 reads FRNRAP. CDR3 region: CASGLTAQGAGSPLYGYTF. The CDR3, as DNA: TGTGCTAGTGGTTTGACCGCCCAGGGGGCCGGCTCCCCTCTCTATGGCTACACCTTC.

This chain links TRBV6-5 with TRBJ2-7; the match to TRBD2 covers 7 bases. J lost 0 bases, V lost 0 bases, and 2 bases had no gene match. The germline V gene encodes CDR1 MNHEY and CDR2 SVGAGI. This CDR3 is 15 amino acids long. CDR3 sequence (DNA): TGTGCCAGCAGTTACTCCGCGGGAGTCTCCTACGAGCAGTACTTC. Its translation: CASSYSAGVSYEQYF.

V usage is TRBV28 and J usage is TRBJ2-1; D is uncertain. CDR1 is MDHEN, CDR2 SYDVKM, per germline. The CDR3 sequence is 12 residues long. Trimming stripped 3 bases from V and 9 bases from J, with 9 bases between. This chain's CDR3 is CASSFPNREQFF. CDR3 bases: TGTGCCAGCAGTTTTCCTAACCGTGAGCAGTTCTTC.

The chain couples TRBV7-2 to TRBJ1-2; TRBD1 agrees at 8 bases. CDR3 length: 15 amino acids. Looked up from germline, CDR1 is SGHTA and CDR2 is FQGNSA. The V segment lost 6 bases and the J segment 4 bases; nucleotides outside the gene matches: 10. The CDR3 reads CASSVGGTGTYGYTF. CDR3 DNA: TGTGCCAGCAGTGTAGGAGGGACAGGTACCTATGGCTACACCTTC.

This chain connects TRBV7-6 to TRBJ1-1, with no clear D. Germline CDR1 SGHVS, CDR2 FNYEAQ. The CDR3 sequence is 13 residues long. V was clipped by 4 bases and J by 1 base, with 7 bases between them. The DNA for the CDR3 is TGTGCCAGCAGCTCAACACGGAACACTGAAGCTTTCTTT. Translation: CASSSTRNTEAFF.

Only one count was recorded for this clone. The V and J genes are TRBV7-2 and TRBJ2-7; 11 positions match TRBD2. Trimming took 5 bases from V and 2 from J; bases not matched to a gene: 5. The V gene's germline CDR1 is SGHTA and CDR2 FQGNSA. The CDR3 extends over 15 amino acids. The CDR3 loop is CASSETSGATYEQYF. CDR3 bases: TGTGCCAGCAGCGAGACTAGCGGGGCCACCTACGAGCAGTACTTC.

The chain uses TRBV3-1 (or the pseudogene TRBV3-2) and TRBJ2-3; a weak D match, TRBD2 (7 bases). Per the germline V gene, CDR1 is LGHDT and CDR2 is YNNKEL (reference sequence). The CDR3 contains 16 residues. V gave up 4 bases and J gave up 3 bases, with 17 bases separating them. In DNA, the CDR3 is TGTGCCAGCAGCCTGGAGGGGGGGGGCGAAACAGATACGCAGTATTTT. This encodes CASSLEGGGETDTQYF.

The gene calls are TRBV28 and TRBJ1-4; 8 nucleotides line up with TRBD1. V lost 3 bases to trimming and J lost 3 bases; unmatched junction nucleotides: 3. Germline CDR1 reads MDHEN; CDR2 reads SYDVKM. This CDR3 has 15 amino acids. CDR3 sequence reads: CASSFQGASNEKLFF. CDR3 DNA sequence: TGTGCCAGCAGTTTCCAGGGGGCCTCTAATGAAAAACTGTTTTTT.

This clone has a handful of counts. V gene TRBV28 combines with J gene TRBJ2-7; 7 nucleotides agree with TRBD1. J gave up 4 bases and V 6 bases, and 9 bases lay outside the gene matches. Germline V CDR1 and CDR2: MDHEN, SYDVKM. This CDR3 has 14 amino acids. In nucleotides, the CDR3 is TGTGCCAGCAGAGTTCCAGGGGGAACGTACGAGCAGTACTTC. The encoded protein is CASRVPGGTYEQYF.

The CDR3 region has the DNA TGCGCCAGCAGCCAAGCTAGCGCGATATACACCGGGGAGCTGTTTTTT. This sequence encodes CASSQASAIYTGELFF. The V call is TRBV4-3, the J call TRBJ2-2; the D gene is possibly TRBD2 (6 bases). Germline lookup yields CDR1 LGHNA and CDR2 YSLEER. Trimming left V 1 base short and J 3 bases short, with 12 bases between. The CDR3 is 16 residues long.

J is TRBJ2-2 and V is TRBV19; a weak D match, TRBD1 (6 bases). Trimming stripped 3 bases from V and 0 bases from J, with 17 bases between. Germline V gene sequence: CDR1 LNHDA, CDR2 SQIVND (reference sequence). The CDR3 consists of 18 residues. The CDR3 nucleotides read TGTGCCAGTAGTATGGGGGCAAGGGGCAGCGCGAACACCGGGGAGCTGTTTTTT. It specifies CASSMGARGSANTGELFF.

This clone was seen more than once but under ten times. This chain connects TRBV18 to TRBJ1-2; D is perhaps TRBD1 (6 bases). CDR1 KGHSH and CDR2 LQKENI come from the germline V gene. V shed 3 bases and J shed 5 bases, with 13 bases lying between them. This CDR3 region has 14 residues. CDR3 nucleotides: TGTGCCAGCTCACCGGGGGCAACCGGATATGGCTACACCTTC. Translated, it gives CASSPGATGYGYTF.